This T cell receptor (beta chain) was retrieved from a study of cytotoxic CD8 clonotypes in ibrutinib-treated CLL. Study-level background: Complete response was seen in 2 patients and partial in approximately 24; roughly 12 progressed and approximately 14 stayed remitted after a median around 68 months.

Study-wide points: Public clonotypes showed up rarely, and on treatment they shrank or held steady. Exceeding age-matched healthy donors, baseline clonality also tracked the counts of circulating CD8+ T cells.

As to this clone: Antigen unknown.

Depths of 1 in 200,000 to 1 in 1 million T cells were the sequencing target. Repertoires were generated with immunoSEQ multiplex PCR, while TCRdb's copy carries only in-frame clones and drops some. The sample holds 150,000 to 200,000 clones, 81% seen once. The CDR3 sequence is 15 residues long. Trimming cost V 0 bases and J 7 bases, with 18 bases left between them. Germline values: CDR1 GTSNPN, CDR2 SVGIG (reference sequence). Sample: PBMCs, taken after 12 months of ibrutinib treatment. This receptor was taken from a human donor with chronic lymphocytic leukemia. The chain links TRBV30 to TRBJ1-1; D is perhaps TRBD1 (5 bases). CDR3 loop: CAWSVPRGRSFEAFF. Written as DNA, the CDR3 is TGTGCCTGGAGTGTACCCCGGGGACGGTCTTTTGAAGCTTTCTTT.